Listed here is a single T cell receptor (beta chain). The data were obtained in a study of glioma-infiltrating T cells after dendritic cell vaccination. Overall study context: Patients received autologous tumor lysate-pulsed dendritic cell vaccination between 2003 and 2012.

The table came from immunoSEQ multiplex PCR; TCRdb's copy has only in-frame clones and leaves some out. The sample records about 67,000 clones, approximately 81% being singletons. Only patients with spare fresh-frozen tumor and over two years of follow-up were included. There are 17 residues in the CDR3. From germline, CDR1 is SGHRS and CDR2 YFSETQ. V lost 0 bases to trimming and J lost 7 bases, with 17 bases between them. The chain has TRBV5-1 and TRBJ1-6, with D perhaps TRBD1 (6 bases). This material consisted of blood, taken before dendritic cell vaccination. The TCR sequence derives from a human donor with glioblastoma. For the CDR3, the DNA is TGCGCCAGCAGCTTGGGGGGCTCCGGGACAACCAATTCACCCCTCCACTTT. It codes for CASSLGGSGTTNSPLHF.